These 7 T cell receptor beta chains were sequenced from one sample in a study of blood T cell repertoires in COVID-19. Measured with immunoSEQ multiplex PCR; TCRdb has only the in-frame clones, and not every one. This table holds about 200,000 clones, about three quarters found once. Sequenced material: peripheral blood. Receptor source: a woman in her sixties or seventies with acute or convalescent COVID-19.

This clone was counted a single time. V usage is TRBV25-1 and J usage is TRBJ2-2; D perhaps matches TRBD2 (5 bases). The CDR3 consists of 15 residues. Germline CDR1 is MGHDK and CDR2 is SYGVNS. Between the trimmed V and J ends, which lost 2 bases and 4 bases, there was a span of 11 bases. The CDR3 region is CASSEGGTPTGELFF. CDR3 sequence (DNA): TGTGCCAGCAGTGAAGGAGGCACCCCCACCGGGGAGCTGTTTTTT.

This clone has just a few counts. The chain links TRBV7-8 to TRBJ2-3, with 9 bases lining up with TRBD2. V lost 5 bases, J lost 4 bases, and 4 bases stayed unmatched. The CDR3 is 14 residues long. Germline CDR1 SGHVS, CDR2 FQNEAQ. The CDR3 DNA follows: TGTGCCAGCAGCCCCTTAGCGGGAGCAGATACGCAGTATTTT. Its protein is CASSPLAGADTQYF.

V and J are TRBV18 and TRBJ2-1, with TRBD2 matching 15 bases. Trimming cost V 8 bases and J 5 bases; bases outside gene matches: 13. Looked up from germline, CDR1 is KGHSH and CDR2 is LQKENI. The CDR3 length is 18 residues. CDR3 nucleotides: TGTGCCAGCCGGACTAGCGGGAGGGCCCTTTTATATAACAATGAGCAGTTCTTC. Amino acids: CASRTSGRALLYNNEQFF.

V is TRBV10-3 and J is TRBJ2-3, with TRBD2 identical over 7 bases. Germline loops: CDR1 ENHRY, CDR2 SYGVKD. Trimming at V came to 3 bases and at J to 2 bases, leaving 8 bases not matched to a gene. This CDR3 has 16 residues. CDR3 bases: TGTGCCATCAGTGATTCTGCTAGCGGAATCACAGATACGCAGTATTTT. Protein product: CAISDSASGITDTQYF.

The rearrangement uses TRBV28 and TRBJ1-4; 7 bases agree with TRBD1. Germline CDR1 MDHEN, CDR2 SYDVKM. With V trimmed by 6 bases and J by 2 bases, 9 bases remained unmatched. The CDR3 is 16 amino acids. DNA of the CDR3: TGTGCCAGCAGCCATGACAGGGCAGCTACTAATGAAAAACTGTTTTTT. Amino acids: CASSHDRAATNEKLFF.

This chain joins TRBV25-1 and TRBJ1-4; D possibly corresponds to TRBD1 (5 bases). The germline V and J ends were trimmed by 6 bases and 17 bases, with 22 bases remaining between them. The CDR3 contains 13 residues. CDR1 and CDR2 from the germline V gene are MGHDK and SYGVNS. The CDR3: CASSPQEGRVLFF. The CDR3 DNA sequence: TGTGCCAGCAGCCCTCAGGAGGGGAGAGTCCTATTTTTT.

The chain has TRBV6-6 and TRBJ2-2, with 7 nucleotides matching TRBD1. V lost 0 bases and J lost 6; bases outside the gene matches: 7. Germline V CDR1 and CDR2: MNHNY, SVGAGI (reference sequence). The CDR3 consists of 16 residues. The CDR3 nucleotides read TGTGCCAGCAGTTACTCCGGGACAGACCTTCCCGGGGAGCTGTTTTTT. Translating gives CASSYSGTDLPGELFF.